This T cell receptor (beta chain) was obtained from a study of T cell repertoires in cytomegalovirus infection. About the study: The study used recently identified HLA-C-restricted and well-studied HLA-B-restricted CMV epitopes.

TCRdb ran MiXCR on the reads and lists one entry per CDR3 protein. The table has about a million distinct CDR3 sequences, about a third seen once. Points on this clonotype: Its antigen is not identified.

Germline CDR1 reads SGHVS; CDR2 reads FNYEAQ. The length of the CDR3 is 19 residues. The trim removed 5 bases at V and 5 bases at J, leaving 15 bases unmatched. Study-wide results and caveats: CMV carriers having the relevant HLA were flagged by cumulative public TCR beta family frequency. In two of eight donors, the top clonotype was HLA-C-restricted CMV-specific.

This sequence joins TRBV7-6 and TRBJ2-3; 14 nucleotides line up with TRBD2. The sequence came from a human donor in good health (CMV status not recorded). Some clones in this sample may be carry-over from other donors' samples. The sequencing here drew on cultured CD8+ T cells from PBMCs, taken from culture after CMV antigen stimulation. The CDR3 DNA is TGTGCCAGCAGCGTCATATCGACTAGCGGGGGGGCCTACATAGATACGCAGTATTTT. It specifies CASSVISTSGGAYIDTQYF.